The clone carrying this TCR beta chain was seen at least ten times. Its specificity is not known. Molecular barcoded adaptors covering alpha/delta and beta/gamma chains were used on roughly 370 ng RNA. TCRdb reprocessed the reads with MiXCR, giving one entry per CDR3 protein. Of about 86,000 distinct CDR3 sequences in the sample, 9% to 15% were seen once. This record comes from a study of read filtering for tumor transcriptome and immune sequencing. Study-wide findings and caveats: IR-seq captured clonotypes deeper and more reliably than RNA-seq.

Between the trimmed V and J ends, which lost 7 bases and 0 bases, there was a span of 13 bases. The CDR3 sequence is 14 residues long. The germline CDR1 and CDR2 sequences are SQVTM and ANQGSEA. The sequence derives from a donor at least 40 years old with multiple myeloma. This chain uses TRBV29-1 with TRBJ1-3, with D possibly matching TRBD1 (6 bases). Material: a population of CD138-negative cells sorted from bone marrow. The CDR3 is CSARGSFSGNTIYF. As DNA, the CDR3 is TGCAGCGCCAGGGGCAGTTTCTCTGGAAACACCATATATTTT.